The 16 T cell receptor beta chains presented below share a single source sample, sequenced in a study of identical twins (dated by TCRdb to the mid-2010s). The method was 5' RACE. Sequencing took place on an Illumina HiSeq 2000. TCRdb's own reprocessing of the public reads used fastp at Q25 and MiXCR and kept productive beta chains. Each CDR3 protein gets just one entry, which takes the most common genes and DNA from the rows behind it. A total of 400,000 to 500,000 distinct CDR3 sequences appear in this sample, roughly 13% of them only once. Together, the top ten hold 0.98% of the sample. This sample also appeared in a second study, on yellow fever vaccine responses in identical twins.

The sample taken for sequencing was CD4+ T cells sorted from blood. These TCRs come from a woman under 30 in good health.

The V call is TRBV14, the J call TRBJ2-7; D unresolved. Per the germline V gene, CDR1 is SGHDN and CDR2 is FVKESK. Trimming removed 4 bases at V and 0 bases at J, with 10 bases between. The length of the CDR3 is 14 residues. The CDR3 loop is CASSPRHGSYEQYF. CDR3 coding DNA: TGTGCCAGCAGCCCCCGGCACGGCTCCTACGAGCAGTACTTC.

This clonotype was counted ten times or more. This rearrangement joins TRBV6-2 or TRBV6-3 to TRBJ2-7; TRBD1 is a possible D gene (6 bases). From germline, CDR1 is MNHEY and CDR2 SVGEGT. The CDR3 is 14 amino acids. Trimming stripped 2 bases from V and 7 bases from J, with 15 bases between. This CDR3 is CASSYPKQGLEQYF. CDR3 in DNA: TGTGCCAGCAGTTACCCGAAACAGGGCCTTGAGCAGTACTTC.

The chain couples TRBV7-2 to TRBJ2-7; D is possibly TRBD2 (6 bases). V gave up 5 bases and J gave up 1 base, with 21 bases separating them. There are 17 residues in the CDR3. Germline CDR1 is SGHTA and CDR2 is FQGNSA. The CDR3 nucleotides are TGTGCCAGCAGCCGAGGCCCTATGGTGGGAGGATCCTACGAGCAGTACTTC. It codes for CASSRGPMVGGSYEQYF.

This clonotype was detected only once. The chain has TRBV11-1 and TRBJ2-7, with D perhaps TRBD1 (5 bases). This CDR3 has 14 residues. Germline CDR1 and CDR2: SGHAT and FQDESV (reference sequence). V shed 4 bases and J shed 5 bases, with 15 bases lying between them. The CDR3 here is CASSYDWQGDEQYF. The CDR3 DNA reads as TGTGCCAGCAGCTACGACTGGCAGGGCGACGAGCAGTACTTC.

This chain joins TRBV6-5 and TRBJ2-7, with 7 bases matching TRBD1. V shed 2 bases and J 2 bases; nucleotides not matched to a gene: 6. This CDR3 has 15 residues. Germline V gene data show CDR1 as MNHEY and CDR2 as SVGAGI. CDR3 in amino acids: CASSYRRDRPYEQYF. The CDR3 DNA is TGTGCCAGCAGTTACCGCCGGGACAGACCCTACGAGCAGTACTTC.

This chain connects TRBV2 to TRBJ1-1; no definite D call. The CDR3 consists of 13 residues. V was clipped by 6 bases and J by 4 bases, with 12 bases between them. Germline CDR1 is SNHLY and CDR2 is FYNNEI. The CDR3 spells CASSTWVGTEAFF. DNA of the CDR3: TGTGCCAGCAGCACCTGGGTTGGCACTGAAGCTTTCTTT.

V and J are TRBV24-1 and TRBJ1-2; the D gene is possibly TRBD1 (5 bases). Germline CDR1 KGHDR, CDR2 SFDVKD. V shed 2 bases and J shed 6 bases, with 12 bases lying between them. The CDR3 spans 14 residues. The CDR3 DNA is TGTGCCACCAGTGATTCGCGGGGCAGGGATGGCTACACCTTC. Translating gives CATSDSRGRDGYTF.

This clonotype was counted between two and nine times. This chain connects TRBV3-1 to TRBJ2-1; 10 bases line up with TRBD2. The junction had 11 bases not matched to a gene; V was cut back by 2 bases and J by 10 bases. In germline, CDR1 is LGHDT, CDR2 YNNKEL (reference sequence). This CDR3 is 16 amino acids long. The CDR3 sequence: CASSQLSGRPYWEQFF. CDR3 nucleotide sequence: TGTGCCAGCAGCCAACTTAGCGGGAGGCCCTATTGGGAGCAGTTCTTC.

V and J are TRBV12-5 and TRBJ2-2, with D maybe TRBD2 (6 bases). Germline lookup yields CDR1 LGHNT and CDR2 FRNRAP. This CDR3 has 15 amino acids. V gave up 2 bases and J gave up 4 bases, with 11 bases separating them. Here the CDR3 reads CASGLIQGGTGELFF. The CDR3 nucleotides are TGTGCTAGTGGTTTGATCCAGGGAGGCACCGGGGAGCTGTTTTTT.

The J gene is TRBJ2-1, the V gene TRBV7-9; the match to TRBD2 covers 9 bases. V trimming: 5 bases; J trimming: 4 bases; junction bases outside the gene matches: 9. This CDR3 has 16 residues. Germline V lookup: CDR1 SEHNR, CDR2 FQNEAQ (reference sequence). CDR3 DNA: TGTGCCAGCAGCCGCCGTGAAGCGGGGGGATACAATGAGCAGTTCTTC. As protein: CASSRREAGGYNEQFF. Full variable domain (remainder filled in from reference TRBV7-9 and TRBJ2-1): DTGVSQNPRHKITKRGQNVTFRCDPISEHNRLYWYRQTLGQGPEFLTYFQNEAQLEKSRLLSDRFSAERPKGSFSTLEIQRTEQGDSAMYLCASSRREAGGYNEQFFGPGTRLTVL.

This chain joins TRBV2 and TRBJ2-1, with D tentatively TRBD1 (6 bases). The ends were cut back, 8 bases at V and 5 bases at J, with 16 bases in the middle. Germline-derived CDR1 and CDR2 are SNHLY and FYNNEI. The CDR3 length is 14 residues. The CDR3 here is CASYTPGQHNEQFF. DNA for the CDR3: TGTGCCAGCTATACGCCCGGACAGCACAATGAGCAGTTCTTC.

This clonotype was seen a handful of times. The chain recombines TRBV20-1 with TRBJ2-7; TRBD2 matches 9 bases. CDR1 is DFQATT, CDR2 SNEGSKA, per germline (reference sequence). Losses at the gene ends were 5 bases for V and 4 bases for J; bases not matched to a gene: 6. The CDR3 covers 13 residues. CDR3 sequence (DNA): TGCAGTGCTCCCGGGACTAGCACTTACGAGCAGTACTTC. Translation gives CSAPGTSTYEQYF.

J is TRBJ1-3 and V is TRBV7-9, with TRBD1 identical over 8 bases. Trimming took 6 bases from V and 2 from J; bases not matched to a gene: 3. There are 14 residues in the CDR3. Germline V lookup: CDR1 SEHNR, CDR2 FQNEAQ (reference sequence). CDR3: CASSGQGTGNTIYF. The CDR3 region has the DNA TGTGCCAGCAGTGGACAGGGAACTGGAAACACCATATATTTT.

This clonotype was counted only a few times. The chain joins TRBV12-3 or TRBV12-4 to TRBJ2-2, with D perhaps matching TRBD2 (6 bases). This CDR3 comprises 15 residues. With 7 bases removed from V and 4 bases from J, the gap between germline ends came to 16 bases. CDR3: CASNRPGVGTGELFF. CDR3 DNA sequence: TGTGCCAGCAACCGTCCGGGAGTAGGCACCGGGGAGCTGTTTTTT.

In its sample, this clonotype was seen a few times. This chain links TRBV11-2 with TRBJ2-7; the D gene is possibly TRBD1 (6 bases). The germline gives CDR1 SGHAT, CDR2 FQNNGV. The CDR3 runs 13 residues. The ends were cut back, 5 bases at V and 5 bases at J, with 13 bases in the middle. In DNA form, the CDR3 reads TGTGCCAGCAGCCCAACTACAGGGCACGAGCAGTACTTC. This sequence encodes CASSPTTGHEQYF.

The V and J genes are TRBV10-3 and TRBJ1-1; D might be TRBD1 (6 bases). Germline loops: CDR1 ENHRY, CDR2 SYGVKD. This CDR3 has 14 amino acids. The V end was cut by 10 bases, the J end by 5 bases, with 20 bases between. CDR3 region: CATQGTPQGTEAFF. The CDR3 DNA reads as TGTGCCACTCAGGGGACCCCTCAGGGGACTGAAGCTTTCTTT.